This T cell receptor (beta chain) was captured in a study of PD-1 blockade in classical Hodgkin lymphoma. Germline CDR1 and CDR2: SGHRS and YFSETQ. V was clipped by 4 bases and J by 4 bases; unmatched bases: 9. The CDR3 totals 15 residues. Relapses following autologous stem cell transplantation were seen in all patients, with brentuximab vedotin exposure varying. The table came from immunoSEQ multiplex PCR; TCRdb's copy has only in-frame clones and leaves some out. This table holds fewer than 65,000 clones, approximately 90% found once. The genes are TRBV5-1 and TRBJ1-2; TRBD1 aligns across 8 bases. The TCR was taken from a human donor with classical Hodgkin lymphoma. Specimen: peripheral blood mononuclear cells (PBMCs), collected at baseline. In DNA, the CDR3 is TGCGCCAGCAGCCCGAGGACAGGGAACCTCTATGGCTACACCTTC. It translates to CASSPRTGNLYGYTF.